The present T cell receptor beta chain was sequenced within a study of TIL therapy for anti-PD-1-resistant metastatic lung cancer. Time point reported: pre-treatment sample, taken before nivolumab and TIL therapy. The immunoSEQ assay was v3. Assay: immunoSEQ multiplex PCR; the TCRdb copy retains only in-frame clones and omits some. The sample includes 40,000 to 60,000 clones, 70% to 85% seen only once; the top ten take about 5%. Unmatched junction bases numbered 10, after V lost 6 bases and J lost 8 bases. The CDR3 consists of 17 residues. The V gene's germline CDR1 is SGHTA and CDR2 FQGNSA. The sequence came from a woman between 25 and 80 years old with non-small cell lung cancer. The chain uses TRBV7-2 and TRBJ2-2; 15 bases match TRBD2. The starting material was blood, obtained at baseline. The CDR3 here is CASRPSGLAGGQGELFF. CDR3 nucleotides: TGTGCCAGCAGACCCTCCGGACTAGCGGGGGGGCAAGGGGAGCTGTTTTTT.